Listed below are T cell receptor beta chains from one sample, sequenced in a study of blood T cell repertoires in COVID-19. Clones were sequenced by immunoSEQ multiplex PCR, and TCRdb holds only the in-frame ones, with some missing. The sample has some 89,000 clones, roughly 89% seen once. The sequencing sample was made of peripheral blood. The receptor source for this set is a man aged 50-59 years with acute or convalescent COVID-19. CDR3s include the opening cysteine and the closing phenylalanine or tryptophan. D genes are given only for firm matches. Clone size appears in some rows only: once, few, many, or a class for an expanded clone.

d_call j_call cdr3_length v_call clone_size cdr3_aa cdr3_nt
. TRBJ1-1 15 TRBV28 . CASSFYGRGTTEAFF TGTGCCAGCAGTTTCTACGGGAGAGGGACCACTGAAGCTTTCTTT
. TRBJ1-1 15 TRBV7-9 . CASSPEALRNTEAFF TGTGCCAGCAGCCCCGAGGCGCTGCGGAACACTGAAGCTTTCTTT
TRBD1 TRBJ1-4 15 TRBV11-2 . CASSGPGQADEKLFF TGTGCCAGCAGTGGGCCGGGACAGGCGGATGAAAAACTGTTTTTT
TRBD2 TRBJ2-3 19 TRBV5-5 . CASSPRVLAGGVSTDTQYF TGTGCCAGCAGCCCGAGAGTCCTAGCGGGGGGGGTTAGCACAGATACGCAGTATTTT
. TRBJ1-4 17 TRBV10-1 . CASSVDSLTLNNEKLFF TGCGCCAGCAGTGTGGACAGCCTAACCCTAAATAATGAAAAACTGTTTTTT
TRBD2 TRBJ2-5 15 TRBV7-9 few CASSLSAGAQETQYF TGTGCCAGCAGCTTATCAGCGGGGGCTCAAGAGACCCAGTACTTC
TRBD1 TRBJ1-5 13 TRBV29-1 . CSVADREEQPQHF TGCAGCGTAGCAGACAGGGAAGAACAGCCCCAGCATTTT
. TRBJ2-3 17 TRBV27 . CASNGRDHGGKGSTQYF TGTGCCAGCAATGGGCGGGATCACGGAGGCAAAGGAAGTACGCAGTATTTT
. TRBJ1-2 12 TRBV6-6 . CASSVGTIGYTF TGTGCCAGCAGTGTCGGGACTATCGGCTACACCTTC
TRBD1 TRBJ2-3 19 TRBV7-3 . CASSPSPTGTGGVTDTQYF TGTGCCAGCAGCCCCAGCCCGACCGGGACAGGGGGCGTCACAGATACGCAGTATTTT
TRBD1 TRBJ1-2 17 TRBV7-9 . CASSPDGRDRGPRGYTF TGTGCCAGCAGCCCCGATGGCCGGGACAGGGGCCCCCGGGGCTACACCTTC
TRBD2 TRBJ2-1 15 TRBV6-5 . CASSRASGAYNEQFF TGTGCCAGCAGTCGAGCGAGCGGGGCCTACAATGAGCAGTTCTTC
TRBD1 TRBJ1-3 17 TRBV7-9 . CASSSGTGGKSGNTIYF TGTGCCAGCAGCTCCGGGACAGGGGGAAAATCTGGAAACACCATATATTTT
TRBD2 TRBJ2-7 17 TRBV13 . CASSSPRIAGISYEQYF TGTGCCAGCAGCTCTCCCCGAATAGCGGGGATCTCCTACGAGCAGTACTTC
TRBD1 TRBJ1-1 13 TRBV5-1 . CASSPGTGREAFF TGCGCCAGCAGCCCAGGGACAGGGCGAGAAGCTTTCTTT
. TRBJ1-1 15 TRBV7-9 . CASSPHRVGNTEAFF TGTGCCAGCAGCCCCCACAGGGTTGGGAACACTGAAGCTTTCTTT
. TRBJ2-5 14 TRBV5-1 once CASSFRDFQETQYF TGCGCCAGCAGCTTTCGGGATTTCCAAGAGACCCAGTACTTC
. TRBJ1-1 15 TRBV6-2/TRBV6-3 . CASSSSGGVNTEAFF TGTGCCAGCAGTTCCTCGGGTGGAGTGAACACTGAAGCTTTCTTT
TRBD1 TRBJ1-2 16 TRBV6-5 . CASSSSGTALYYGYTF TGTGCCAGCAGTTCATCCGGGACAGCTCTCTACTATGGCTACACCTTC
TRBD1 TRBJ1-1 14 TRBV6-5 . CASSLGQAVTEAFF TGTGCCAGCAGCCTCGGACAGGCGGTCACTGAAGCTTTCTTT
. TRBJ1-1 14 TRBV19 . CASSIELNGAEAFF TGTGCCAGTAGTATAGAGTTAAACGGTGCTGAAGCTTTCTTT
TRBD2 TRBJ2-3 15 TRBV5-1 . CASSTGLAKTDTQYF TGCGCCAGCAGCACGGGACTAGCGAAAACAGATACGCAGTATTTT
TRBD1 TRBJ2-7 15 TRBV5-6 . CASSLTGVFSYEQYF TGTGCCAGCAGCTTGACAGGGGTCTTCTCCTACGAGCAGTACTTC
TRBD2 TRBJ2-2 15 TRBV18 few CASSPTSGRSGELFF TGTGCCAGCTCGCCCACTAGCGGGAGATCCGGGGAGCTGTTTTTT
. TRBJ1-2 14 TRBV7-3 . CASSYGTQLGGYTF TGTGCCAGCAGCTACGGGACACAACTAGGCGGCTACACCTTC
. TRBJ2-3 16 TRBV9 once CASSSRESPGADTQYF TGTGCCAGCAGCTCTAGGGAGTCACCGGGGGCAGATACGCAGTATTTT
. TRBJ1-2 14 TRBV5-1 . CASSLSGIDYGYTF TGCGCCAGCAGCTTGTCAGGGATCGACTATGGCTACACCTTC
. TRBJ2-1 14 TRBV6-5 . CASSKDSRSNEQFF TGTGCCAGCAGCAAGGACTCCCGAAGCAATGAGCAGTTCTTC
. TRBJ1-4 17 TRBV28 . CASSLAPIGGGSEKLFF TGTGCCAGCAGTTTGGCCCCCATTGGGGGCGGGAGTGAAAAACTGTTTTTT
. TRBJ2-3 15 TRBV19 . CASRSGQSGTDTQYF TGTGCCAGTCGCTCCGGCCAATCGGGTACAGATACGCAGTATTTT